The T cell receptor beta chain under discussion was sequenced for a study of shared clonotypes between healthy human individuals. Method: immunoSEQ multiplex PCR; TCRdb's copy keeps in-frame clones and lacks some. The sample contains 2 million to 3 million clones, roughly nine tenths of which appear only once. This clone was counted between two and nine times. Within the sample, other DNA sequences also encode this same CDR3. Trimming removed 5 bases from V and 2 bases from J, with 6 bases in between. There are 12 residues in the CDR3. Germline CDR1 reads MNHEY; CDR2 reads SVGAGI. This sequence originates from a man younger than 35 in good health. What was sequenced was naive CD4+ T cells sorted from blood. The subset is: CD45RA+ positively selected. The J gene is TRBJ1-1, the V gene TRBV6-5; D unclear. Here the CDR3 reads CASSRANTEAFF. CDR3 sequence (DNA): TGTGCCAGCAGTAGGGCCAACACTGAAGCTTTCTTT.